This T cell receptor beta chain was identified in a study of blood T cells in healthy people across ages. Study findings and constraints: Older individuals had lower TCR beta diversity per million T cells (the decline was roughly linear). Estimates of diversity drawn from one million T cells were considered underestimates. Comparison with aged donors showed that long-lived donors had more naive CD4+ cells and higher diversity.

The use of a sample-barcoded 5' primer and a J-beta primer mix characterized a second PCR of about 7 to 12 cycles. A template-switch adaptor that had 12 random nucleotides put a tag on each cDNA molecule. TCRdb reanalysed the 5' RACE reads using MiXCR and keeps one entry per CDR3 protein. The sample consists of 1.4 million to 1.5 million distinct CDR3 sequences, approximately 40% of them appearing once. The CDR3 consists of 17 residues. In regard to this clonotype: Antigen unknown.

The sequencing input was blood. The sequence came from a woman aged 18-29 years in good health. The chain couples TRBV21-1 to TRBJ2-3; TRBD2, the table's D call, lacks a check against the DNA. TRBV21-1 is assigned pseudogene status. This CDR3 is CASSPWTSGSCTDTQYF. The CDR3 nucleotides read TGTGCCAGCAGCCCCTGGACTAGCGGCTCCTGCACAGATACGCAGTATTTT.